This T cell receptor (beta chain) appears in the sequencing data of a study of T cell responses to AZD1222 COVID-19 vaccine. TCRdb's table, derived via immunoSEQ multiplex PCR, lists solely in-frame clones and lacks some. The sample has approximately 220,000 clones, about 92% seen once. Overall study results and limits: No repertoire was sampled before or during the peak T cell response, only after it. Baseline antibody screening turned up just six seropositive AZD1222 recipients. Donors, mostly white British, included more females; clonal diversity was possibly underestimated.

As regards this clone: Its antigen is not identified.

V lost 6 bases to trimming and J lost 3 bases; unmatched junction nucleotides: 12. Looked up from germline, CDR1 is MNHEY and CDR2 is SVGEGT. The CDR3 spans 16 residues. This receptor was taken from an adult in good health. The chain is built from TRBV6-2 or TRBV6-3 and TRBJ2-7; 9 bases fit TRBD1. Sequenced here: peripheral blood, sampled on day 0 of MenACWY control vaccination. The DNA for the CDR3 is TGTGCCAGCAGCCCGAGGACAGGGGATCAAGTCTACGAGCAGTACTTC. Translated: CASSPRTGDQVYEQYF.